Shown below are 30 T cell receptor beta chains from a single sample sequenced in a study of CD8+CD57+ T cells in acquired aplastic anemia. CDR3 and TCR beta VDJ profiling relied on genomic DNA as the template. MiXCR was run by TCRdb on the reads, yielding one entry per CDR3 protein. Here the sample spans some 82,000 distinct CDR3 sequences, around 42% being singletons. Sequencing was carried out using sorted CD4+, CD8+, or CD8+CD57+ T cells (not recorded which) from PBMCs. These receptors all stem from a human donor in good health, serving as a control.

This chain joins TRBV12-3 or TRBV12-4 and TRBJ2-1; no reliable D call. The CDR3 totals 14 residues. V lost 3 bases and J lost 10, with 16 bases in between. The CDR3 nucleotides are TGTGCCAGCAGTTTTGGAGCAGCCTCCTACGAGCAGTTCTTC. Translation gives CASSFGAASYEQFF.

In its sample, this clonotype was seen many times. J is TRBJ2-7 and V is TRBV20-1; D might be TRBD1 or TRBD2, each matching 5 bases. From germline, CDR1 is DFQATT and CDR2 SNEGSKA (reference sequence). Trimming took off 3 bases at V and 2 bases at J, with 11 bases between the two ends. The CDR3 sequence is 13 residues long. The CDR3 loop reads CSARSLGAYEQYF. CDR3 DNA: TGCAGTGCTAGGAGTCTGGGGGCCTACGAGCAGTACTTC.

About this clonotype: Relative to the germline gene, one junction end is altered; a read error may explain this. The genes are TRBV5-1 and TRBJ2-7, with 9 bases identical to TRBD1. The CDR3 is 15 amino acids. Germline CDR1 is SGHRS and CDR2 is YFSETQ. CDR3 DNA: TGCGTCAGCAGCACCGACAGGGGGTCTTCCTACGAGCAGTACTTC. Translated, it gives CVSSTDRGSSYEQYF.

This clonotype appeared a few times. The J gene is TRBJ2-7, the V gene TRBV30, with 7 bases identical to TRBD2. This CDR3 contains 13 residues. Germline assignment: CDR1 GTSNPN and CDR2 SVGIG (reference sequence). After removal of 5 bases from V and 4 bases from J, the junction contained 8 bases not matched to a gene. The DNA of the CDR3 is TGTGCCTGGGGACTAGGAGGGAGTTACGAGCAGTACTTC. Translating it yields CAWGLGGSYEQYF.

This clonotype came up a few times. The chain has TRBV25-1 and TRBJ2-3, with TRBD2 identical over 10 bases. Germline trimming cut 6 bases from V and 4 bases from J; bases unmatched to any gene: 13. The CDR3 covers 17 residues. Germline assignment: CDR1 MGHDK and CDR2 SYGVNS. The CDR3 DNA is TGTGCCAGCAGCCCGCCGGGGGCTAGCGGGAGAGCAGATACGCAGTATTTT. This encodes CASSPPGASGRADTQYF.

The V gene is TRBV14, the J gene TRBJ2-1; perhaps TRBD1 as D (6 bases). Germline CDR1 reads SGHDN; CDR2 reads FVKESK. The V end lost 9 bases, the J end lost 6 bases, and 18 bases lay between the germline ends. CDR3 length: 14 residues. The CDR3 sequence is CASSPLGTLNEQFF. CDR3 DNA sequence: TGTGCCAGTTCCCCCCTCGGGACACTCAATGAGCAGTTCTTC.

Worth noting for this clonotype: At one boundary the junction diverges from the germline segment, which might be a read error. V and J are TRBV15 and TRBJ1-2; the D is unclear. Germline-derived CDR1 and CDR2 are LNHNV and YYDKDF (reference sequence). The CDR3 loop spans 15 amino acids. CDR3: CATSRERGGRRGHTF. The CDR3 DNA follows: TGTGCCACCAGTAGAGAGCGCGGCGGCAGGCGAGGCCACACCTTC. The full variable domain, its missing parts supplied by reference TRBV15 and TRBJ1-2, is DAMVIQNPRYQVTQFGKPVTLSCSQTLNHNVMYWYQQKSSQAPKLLFHYYDKDFNNEADTPDNFQSRRPNTSFCFLDIRSPGLGDTAMYLCATSRERGGRRGHTFGSGTRLTVV.

CDR3 bases: TGCAGCGTTGTCCTATACAATGAGCAGTTCTTC. As protein: CSVVLYNEQFF. The J gene is TRBJ2-1, the V gene TRBV29-1; D call uncertain. This CDR3 region has 11 residues. V lost 4 bases to trimming and J lost 4 bases, with 5 bases between them. In germline, CDR1 is SQVTM, CDR2 ANQGSEA.

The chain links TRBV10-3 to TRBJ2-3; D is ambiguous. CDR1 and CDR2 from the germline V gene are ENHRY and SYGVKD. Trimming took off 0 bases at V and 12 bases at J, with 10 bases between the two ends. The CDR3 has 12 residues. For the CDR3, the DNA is TGTGCCATCAGTGAGTCCCCACGCGGACAGTATTTT. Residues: CAISESPRGQYF.

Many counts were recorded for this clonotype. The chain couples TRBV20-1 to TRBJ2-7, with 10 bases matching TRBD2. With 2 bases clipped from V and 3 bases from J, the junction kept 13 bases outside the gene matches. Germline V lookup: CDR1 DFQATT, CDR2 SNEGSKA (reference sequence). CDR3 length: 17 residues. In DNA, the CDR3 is TGCAGTGCTAGACTCTCCCCAGCGGGAGGGCCCCTCTACGAGCAGTACTTC. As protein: CSARLSPAGGPLYEQYF.

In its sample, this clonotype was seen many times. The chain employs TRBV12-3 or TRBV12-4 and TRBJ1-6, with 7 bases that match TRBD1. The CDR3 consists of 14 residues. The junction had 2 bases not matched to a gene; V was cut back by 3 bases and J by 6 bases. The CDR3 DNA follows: TGTGCCAGCAGTTTCTCAGGGGGTAATTCACCCCTCCACTTT. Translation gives CASSFSGGNSPLHF.

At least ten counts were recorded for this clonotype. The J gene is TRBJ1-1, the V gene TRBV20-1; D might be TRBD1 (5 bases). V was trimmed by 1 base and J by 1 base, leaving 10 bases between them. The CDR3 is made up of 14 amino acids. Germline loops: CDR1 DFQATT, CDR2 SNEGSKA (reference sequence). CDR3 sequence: CSARAKTENTEAFF. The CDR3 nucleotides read TGCAGTGCTAGAGCTAAGACAGAGAACACTGAAGCTTTCTTT.

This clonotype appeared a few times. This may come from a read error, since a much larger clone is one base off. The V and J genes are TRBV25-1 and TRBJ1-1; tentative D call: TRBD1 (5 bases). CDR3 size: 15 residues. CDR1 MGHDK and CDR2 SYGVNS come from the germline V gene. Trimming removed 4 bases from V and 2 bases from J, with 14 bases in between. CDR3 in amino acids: CASSAKEGLNTEAFF. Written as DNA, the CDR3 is TGTGCCAGCAGTGCCAAGGAGGGACTAAACACTGAAGCTTTCTTT.

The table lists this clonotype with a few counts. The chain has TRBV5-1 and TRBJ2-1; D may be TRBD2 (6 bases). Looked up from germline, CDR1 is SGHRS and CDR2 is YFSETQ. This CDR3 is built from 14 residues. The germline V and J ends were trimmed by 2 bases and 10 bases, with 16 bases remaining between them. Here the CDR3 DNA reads TGCGCCAGCAGCTTAGAACTCCTAGCGCAAGAGCAGTTCTTC. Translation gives CASSLELLAQEQFF.

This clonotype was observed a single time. The CDR3 DNA reads TGTGCCAGCAGCCAAGATGCCAGATTCGAGCAGTACTTC. Translated: CASSQDARFEQYF. The rearrangement joins TRBV4-2 to TRBJ2-7, with no clear D. CDR3 length equals 13 residues. Trimming took 0 bases from V and 6 from J, leaving 9 bases between them. CDR1 and CDR2 (germline): LGHNA, YNFKEQ.

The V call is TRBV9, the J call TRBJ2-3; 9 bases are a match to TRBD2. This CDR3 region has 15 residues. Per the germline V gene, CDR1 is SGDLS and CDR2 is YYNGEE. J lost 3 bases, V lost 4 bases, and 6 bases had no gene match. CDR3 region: CASSPSGTRTDTQYF. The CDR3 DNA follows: TGTGCCAGCAGCCCTAGCGGGACAAGGACAGATACGCAGTATTTT. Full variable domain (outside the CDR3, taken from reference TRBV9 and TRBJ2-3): DSGVTQTPKHLITATGQRVTLRCSPRSGDLSVYWYQQSLDQGLQFLIQYYNGEERAKGNILERFSAQQFPDLHSELNLSSLELGDSALYFCASSPSGTRTDTQYFGPGTRLTVL.

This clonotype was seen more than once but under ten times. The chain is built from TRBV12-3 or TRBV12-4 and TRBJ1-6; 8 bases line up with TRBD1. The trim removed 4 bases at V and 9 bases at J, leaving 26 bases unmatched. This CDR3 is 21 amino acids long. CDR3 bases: TGTGCCAGCAGTTCGCTCACTACCGGGACAGGAGTCAGTTTCTCGGGTTCACCCCTCCACTTT. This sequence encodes CASSSLTTGTGVSFSGSPLHF.

CDR3 protein: CASSLNVAGGIGELFF. CDR3 DNA sequence: TGTGCCAGCAGCTTAAATGTGGCGGGGGGAATCGGGGAGCTGTTTTTT. The chain carries TRBV11-2 and TRBJ2-2, with 8 bases matching TRBD2. Germline loops: CDR1 SGHAT, CDR2 FQNNGV. This CDR3 comprises 16 residues. Trimming took 2 bases from V and 7 from J; bases not matched to a gene: 9.

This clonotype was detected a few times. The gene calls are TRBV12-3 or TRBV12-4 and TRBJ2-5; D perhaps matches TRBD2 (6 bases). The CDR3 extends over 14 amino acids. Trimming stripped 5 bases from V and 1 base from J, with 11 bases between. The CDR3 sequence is CASSRYGGQETQYF. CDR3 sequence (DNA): TGTGCCAGCAGTCGGTACGGGGGCCAAGAGACCCAGTACTTC.

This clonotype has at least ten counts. The CDR3 protein is CAREESGEQYF. DNA for the CDR3: TGTGCCAGGGAGGAGTCCGGCGAGCAGTACTTC. The chain has TRBV7-9 and TRBJ2-7; a possible D gene is TRBD2 (5 bases). Germline values: CDR1 SEHNR, CDR2 FQNEAQ (reference sequence). Trimming stripped 9 bases from V and 6 bases from J, with 12 bases between. The CDR3 runs 11 residues.

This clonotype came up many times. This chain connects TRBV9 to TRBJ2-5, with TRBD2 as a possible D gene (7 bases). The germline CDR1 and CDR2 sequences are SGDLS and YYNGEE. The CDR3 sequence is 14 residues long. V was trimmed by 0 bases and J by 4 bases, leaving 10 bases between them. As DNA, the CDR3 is TGTGCCAGCAGCGTAGAGGGGGGGAGAGAGACCCAGTACTTC. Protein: CASSVEGGRETQYF.

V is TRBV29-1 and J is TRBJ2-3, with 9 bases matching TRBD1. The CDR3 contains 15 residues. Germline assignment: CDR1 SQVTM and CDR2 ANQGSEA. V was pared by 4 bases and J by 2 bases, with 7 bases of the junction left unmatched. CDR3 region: CSVVQGASVTDTQYF. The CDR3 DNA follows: TGCAGCGTTGTACAGGGGGCGAGTGTCACAGATACGCAGTATTTT.

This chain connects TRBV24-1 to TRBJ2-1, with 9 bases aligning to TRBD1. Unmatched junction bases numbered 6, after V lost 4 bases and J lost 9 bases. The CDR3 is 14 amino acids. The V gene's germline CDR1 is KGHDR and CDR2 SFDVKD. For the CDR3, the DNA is TGTGCCACCAGTGACCGGACAGGGGTCGGTGAGCAGTTCTTC. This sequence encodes CATSDRTGVGEQFF.

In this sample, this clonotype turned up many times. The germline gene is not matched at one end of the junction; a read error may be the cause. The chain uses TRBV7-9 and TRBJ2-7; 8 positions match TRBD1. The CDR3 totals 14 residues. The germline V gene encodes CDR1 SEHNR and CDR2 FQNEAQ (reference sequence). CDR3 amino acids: CASSPDRDPYGQYF. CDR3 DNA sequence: TGTGCCAGCAGCCCGGACAGGGATCCCTACGGGCAGTACTTC.

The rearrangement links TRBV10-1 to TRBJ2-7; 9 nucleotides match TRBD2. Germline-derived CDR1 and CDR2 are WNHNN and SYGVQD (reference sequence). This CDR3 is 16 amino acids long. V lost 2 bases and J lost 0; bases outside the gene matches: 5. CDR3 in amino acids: CASSELSGGLSYEQYF. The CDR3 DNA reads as TGCGCCAGCAGTGAGCTTAGCGGGGGCCTCTCCTACGAGCAGTACTTC.

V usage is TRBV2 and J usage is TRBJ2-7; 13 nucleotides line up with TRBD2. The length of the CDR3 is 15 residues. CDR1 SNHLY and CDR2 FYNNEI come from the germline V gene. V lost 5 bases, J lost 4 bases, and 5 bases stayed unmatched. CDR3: CASSPGLAGVYEQYF. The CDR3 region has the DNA TGTGCCAGCAGTCCCGGACTAGCGGGAGTGTACGAGCAGTACTTC.

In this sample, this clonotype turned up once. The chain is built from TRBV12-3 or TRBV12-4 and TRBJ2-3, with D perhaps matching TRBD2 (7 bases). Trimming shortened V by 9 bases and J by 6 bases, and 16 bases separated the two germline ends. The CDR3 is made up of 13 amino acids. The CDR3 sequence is CASKGGGVDTQYF. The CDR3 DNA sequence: TGTGCCAGTAAGGGAGGGGGGGTCGATACGCAGTATTTT.

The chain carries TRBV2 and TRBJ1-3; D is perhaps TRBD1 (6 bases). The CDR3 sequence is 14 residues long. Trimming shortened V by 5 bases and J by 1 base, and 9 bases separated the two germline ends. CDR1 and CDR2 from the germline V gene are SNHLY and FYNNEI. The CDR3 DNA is TGTGCCAGCAGTCCGACAGGTTCTGGAAACACCATATATTTT. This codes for CASSPTGSGNTIYF.

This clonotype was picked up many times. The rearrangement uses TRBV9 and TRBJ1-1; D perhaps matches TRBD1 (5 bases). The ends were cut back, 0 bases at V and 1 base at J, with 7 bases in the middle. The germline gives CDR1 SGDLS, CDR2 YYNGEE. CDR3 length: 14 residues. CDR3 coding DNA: TGTGCCAGCAGCGTAGGGGGCCAGAACACTGAAGCTTTCTTT. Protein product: CASSVGGQNTEAFF.

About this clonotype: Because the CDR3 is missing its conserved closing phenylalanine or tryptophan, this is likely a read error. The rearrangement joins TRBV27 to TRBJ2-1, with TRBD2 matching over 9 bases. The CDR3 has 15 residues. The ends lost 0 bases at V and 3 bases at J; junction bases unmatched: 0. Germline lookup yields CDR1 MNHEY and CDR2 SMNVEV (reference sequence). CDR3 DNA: TGTGCCAGCAGTTTATCAGCGGGGGGCTACAATGAGCAGTTCCTC. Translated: CASSLSAGGYNEQFL.